The clone carrying this TCR beta chain was seen only a few times. Its antigen is as yet unknown. 60 Vbeta and 13 Jbeta primers were used in PCR. Produced via immunoSEQ multiplex PCR; TCRdb's table is partial and in-frame only. The table shows around 100,000 clones, with 7.6% occurring only once. The data were taken from a study of cytomegalovirus exposure and HLA in healthy donors. Study summary: Some 85 million unique TCRs, all from HLA-typed donors, were included in an early release of the data. General observations from the study: A further, later analysis showed that HLA-associated TCR beta chains (compared with equally common others) were more clonally expanded. Most sequenced TCRs were rare (though some public TCRs occurred in many donors). Association of a missense DCLRE1C variant with TCR beta V- and J-gene trimming was reported in a later analysis.

This clonotype originated in a man aged 50 to 60 in good health and CMV-seronegative. The source material was PBMCs.

The DNA of the CDR3 is TGTGCCATCAGTGTACTACAGGGCCCTAGCACAGATACGCAGTATTTT. This encodes CAISVLQGPSTDTQYF. This sequence joins TRBV10-3 and TRBJ2-3; perhaps TRBD1 as D (6 bases). The V gene's germline CDR1 is ENHRY and CDR2 SYGVKD. The CDR3 is made up of 16 amino acids. V was clipped by 4 bases and J by 0 bases, with 14 bases between them.